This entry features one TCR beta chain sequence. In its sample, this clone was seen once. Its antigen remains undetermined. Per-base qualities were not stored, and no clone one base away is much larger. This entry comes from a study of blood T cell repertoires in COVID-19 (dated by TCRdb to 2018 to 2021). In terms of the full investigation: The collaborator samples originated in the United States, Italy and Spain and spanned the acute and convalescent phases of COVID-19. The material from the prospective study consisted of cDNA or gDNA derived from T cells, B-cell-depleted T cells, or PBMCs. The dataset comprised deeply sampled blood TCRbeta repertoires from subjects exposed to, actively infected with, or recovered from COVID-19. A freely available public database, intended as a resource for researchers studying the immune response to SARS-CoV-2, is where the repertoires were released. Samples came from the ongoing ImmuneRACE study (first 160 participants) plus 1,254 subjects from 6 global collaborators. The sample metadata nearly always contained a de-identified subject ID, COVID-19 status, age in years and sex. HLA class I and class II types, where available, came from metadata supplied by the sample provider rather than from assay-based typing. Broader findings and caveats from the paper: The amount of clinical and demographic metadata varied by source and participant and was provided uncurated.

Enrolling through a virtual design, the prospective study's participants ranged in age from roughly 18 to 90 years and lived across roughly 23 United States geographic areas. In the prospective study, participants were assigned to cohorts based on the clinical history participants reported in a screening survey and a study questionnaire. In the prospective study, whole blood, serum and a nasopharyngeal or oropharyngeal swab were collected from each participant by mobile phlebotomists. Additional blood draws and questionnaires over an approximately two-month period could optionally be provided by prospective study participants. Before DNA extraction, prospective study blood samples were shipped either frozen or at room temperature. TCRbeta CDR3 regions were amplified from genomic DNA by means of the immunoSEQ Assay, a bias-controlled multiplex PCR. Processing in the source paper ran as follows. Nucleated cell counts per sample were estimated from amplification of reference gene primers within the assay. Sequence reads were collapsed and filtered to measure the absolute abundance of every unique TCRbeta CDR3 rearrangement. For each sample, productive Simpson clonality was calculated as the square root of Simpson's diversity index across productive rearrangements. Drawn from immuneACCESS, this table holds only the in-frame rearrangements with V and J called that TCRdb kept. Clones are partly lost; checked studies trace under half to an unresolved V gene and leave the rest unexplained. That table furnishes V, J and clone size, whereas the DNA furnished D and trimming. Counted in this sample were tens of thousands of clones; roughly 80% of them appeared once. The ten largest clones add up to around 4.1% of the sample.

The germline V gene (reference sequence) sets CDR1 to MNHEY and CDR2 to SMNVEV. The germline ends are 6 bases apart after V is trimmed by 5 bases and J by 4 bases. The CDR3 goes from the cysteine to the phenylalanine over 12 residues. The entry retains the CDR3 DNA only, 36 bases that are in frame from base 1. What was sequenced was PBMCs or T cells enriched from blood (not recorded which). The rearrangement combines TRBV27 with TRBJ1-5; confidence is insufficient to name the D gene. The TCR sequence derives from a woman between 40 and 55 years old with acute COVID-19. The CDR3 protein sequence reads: CASSPNNQPQHF. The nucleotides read TGTGCCAGCAGTCCCAATAATCAGCCCCAGCATTTT.